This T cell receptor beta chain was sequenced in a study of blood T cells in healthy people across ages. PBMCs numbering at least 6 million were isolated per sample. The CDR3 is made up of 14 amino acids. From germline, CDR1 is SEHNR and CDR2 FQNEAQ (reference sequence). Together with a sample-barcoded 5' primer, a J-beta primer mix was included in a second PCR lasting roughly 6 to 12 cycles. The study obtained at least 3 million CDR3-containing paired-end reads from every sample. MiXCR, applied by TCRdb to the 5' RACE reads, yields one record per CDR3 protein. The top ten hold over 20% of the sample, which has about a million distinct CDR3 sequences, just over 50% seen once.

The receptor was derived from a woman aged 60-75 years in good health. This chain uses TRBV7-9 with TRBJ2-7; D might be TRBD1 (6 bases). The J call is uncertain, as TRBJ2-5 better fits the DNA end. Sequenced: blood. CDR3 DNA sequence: TGTGCCAGCATTAAGACAGTAGGGGGAGAGACCCAGTACTTC. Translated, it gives CASIKTVGGETQYF.